Shown below are 30 T cell receptor beta chains from a single sample sequenced in a study of blood T cell repertoires in COVID-19. Profiled with immunoSEQ multiplex PCR; TCRdb holds only in-frame clones, not every one. The sample holds some 51,000 clones, 88% seen once. The specimen was peripheral blood. The receptors originated from a man in his fifties with active COVID-19.

This clone was seen only once. The chain couples TRBV3-1 (or the pseudogene TRBV3-2) to TRBJ2-4, with 7 bases lining up with TRBD2. CDR3 length equals 16 residues. Germline lookup yields CDR1 LGHDT and CDR2 YNNKEL (reference sequence). Trimming cost V 4 bases and J 2 bases; bases outside gene matches: 8. In nucleotides, the CDR3 is TGTGCCAGCAGCCGCGGATCTAGCGGCCCCAAAAACATTCAGTACTTC. Translation: CASSRGSSGPKNIQYF.

This clone was counted once. The V call is TRBV7-9, the J call TRBJ1-1; perhaps TRBD1 as D (6 bases). The CDR3 is 14 residues long. Germline V gene sequence: CDR1 SEHNR, CDR2 FQNEAQ (reference sequence). The V and J ends lost 2 bases and 6 bases respectively, with 13 bases between them. DNA of the CDR3: TGTGCCAGCAGCTTAATTGGACAGTACTCTGAAGCTTTCTTT. This gives the protein CASSLIGQYSEAFF.

This clone was seen a handful of times. V gene TRBV5-1 combines with J gene TRBJ1-2; tentatively, D is TRBD1 (6 bases). With 0 bases removed from V and 5 bases from J, the gap between germline ends came to 17 bases. Per the germline V gene, CDR1 is SGHRS and CDR2 is YFSETQ. This CDR3 contains 16 residues. The CDR3 region is CASSLGPSGAGYGYTF. The CDR3 DNA follows: TGCGCCAGCAGCTTGGGTCCCTCAGGGGCCGGGTATGGCTACACCTTC.

The V and J genes are TRBV28 and TRBJ2-7, with 8 bases matching TRBD2. The CDR3 runs to 15 residues. Germline CDR1 MDHEN, CDR2 SYDVKM. Trimming took 1 base from V and 10 from J; bases not matched to a gene: 12. Here the CDR3 reads CASSLLSGTRFTQYF. As DNA, the CDR3 is TGTGCCAGCAGTTTATTAAGCGGGACTAGGTTTACCCAGTACTTC.

This rearrangement joins TRBV7-2 to TRBJ1-4, with a possible D match to TRBD1 (5 bases). The V end was cut by 5 bases, the J end by 5 bases, with 6 bases between. This CDR3 spans 12 amino acids. Germline V gene data show CDR1 as SGHTA and CDR2 as FQGNSA. The CDR3 nucleotides are TGTGCCAGCAGCCGACAGAATGAAAAACTGTTTTTT. It translates to CASSRQNEKLFF. Supplemented by reference TRBV7-2 and TRBJ1-4, the full variable domain reads GAGVSQSPSNKVTEKGKDVELRCDPISGHTALYWYRQSLGQGLEFLIYFQGNSAPDKSGLPSDRFSAERTGGSVSTLTIQRTQQEDSAVYLCASSRQNEKLFFGSGTQLSVL.

This chain links TRBV6-2 or TRBV6-3 with TRBJ2-3; 9 positions agree with TRBD2. Germline V gives CDR1 MNHEY, CDR2 SVGEGT. The CDR3 runs 15 residues. Germline trimming cut 6 bases from V and 3 bases from J; bases unmatched to any gene: 7. This chain's CDR3 is CASSRLAVGTDTQYF. CDR3 DNA: TGTGCCAGCAGCCGACTAGCGGTTGGGACAGATACGCAGTATTTT.

J is TRBJ1-1 and V is TRBV20-1, with a tentative D call TRBD1 (5 bases). This CDR3 region has 12 residues. The ends were cut back, 3 bases at V and 6 bases at J, with 11 bases in the middle. The germline V gene encodes CDR1 DFQATT and CDR2 SNEGSKA (reference sequence). The CDR3 sequence is CSASTGTPEAFF. Here the CDR3 DNA reads TGCAGTGCTAGTACCGGGACTCCTGAAGCTTTCTTT.

The rearrangement uses TRBV9 and TRBJ2-2, with D perhaps TRBD1 (5 bases). Germline V lookup: CDR1 SGDLS, CDR2 YYNGEE. This CDR3 is built from 14 residues. V was clipped by 1 base and J by 4 bases, with 8 bases between them. Here the CDR3 reads CASSVWGSTGELFF. The CDR3 nucleotides are TGTGCCAGCAGCGTATGGGGCAGCACCGGGGAGCTGTTTTTT.

In this sample, this clone turned up a few times. V is TRBV5-6 and J is TRBJ1-2; maybe TRBD1 (6 bases). V lost 4 bases to trimming and J lost 5 bases, with 12 bases between them. The CDR3 loop spans 13 amino acids. Germline CDR1 and CDR2: SGHDT and YYEEEE. CDR3 amino acids: CASSVAGEYGYTF. The CDR3 bases are TGTGCCAGCAGCGTGGCAGGGGAGTATGGCTACACCTTC.

This clone has only one observation. The chain is built from TRBV18 and TRBJ2-5; 8 nucleotides agree with TRBD2. Losses at the gene ends were 3 bases for V and 5 bases for J; bases not matched to a gene: 11. The CDR3 spans 16 residues. Per the germline V gene, CDR1 is KGHSH and CDR2 is LQKENI. The CDR3 bases are TGTGCCAGCTCACCTACCACGGGAGGGCCCGTGGAGACCCAGTACTTC. Translating gives CASSPTTGGPVETQYF.

V gene TRBV27 combines with J gene TRBJ2-2, with 7 bases matching TRBD2. CDR3 length equals 16 residues. After removal of 7 bases from V and 4 bases from J, the junction contained 12 bases not matched to a gene. Germline V lookup: CDR1 MNHEY, CDR2 SMNVEV (reference sequence). As DNA, the CDR3 is TGTGCCAGCACTCTATGGGACGGGGAGGGCACCGGGGAGCTGTTTTTT. Its translation is CASTLWDGEGTGELFF.

The rearrangement joins TRBV4-1 to TRBJ2-3; TRBD2 matches 8 bases. Germline CDR1 is MGHRA and CDR2 is YSYEKL. Trimming cost V 4 bases and J 5 bases; bases outside gene matches: 17. The CDR3 is 18 residues long. The CDR3 region has the DNA TGCGCCAGCAGCCTGACTCCATACAGGGCCCTAGCGGGAGATACGCAGTATTTT. As protein: CASSLTPYRALAGDTQYF.

The chain couples TRBV7-8 to TRBJ2-7; possible D gene TRBD2, 7 bases. V was shortened by 0 bases and J by 2 bases, with 8 bases between the two germline ends. Germline V CDR1 and CDR2: SGHVS, FQNEAQ. The length of the CDR3 is 14 residues. In nucleotides, the CDR3 is TGTGCCAGCAGCTTAGCAGGGGGGGCCTACGAGCAGTACTTC. It encodes CASSLAGGAYEQYF.

This clone was detected only once. The V call is TRBV27, the J call TRBJ1-1; perhaps TRBD1 as D (5 bases). This CDR3 is built from 14 residues. Trimming removed 5 bases from V and 6 bases from J, with 16 bases in between. Per the germline V gene, CDR1 is MNHEY and CDR2 is SMNVEV (reference sequence). CDR3 sequence reads: CASSLPGRKAEAFF. In nucleotides, the CDR3 is TGTGCCAGCAGTCTTCCAGGGAGGAAGGCTGAAGCTTTCTTT.

The gene calls are TRBV4-3 and TRBJ1-5, with D uncertain. The ends were cut back, 3 bases at V and 3 bases at J, with 15 bases in the middle. Germline lookup yields CDR1 LGHNA and CDR2 YSLEER. The CDR3 is 16 amino acids. CDR3 bases: TGCGCCAGCAGCCATCCCCCCGGGATCGCCAATCAGCCCCAGCATTTT. This gives the protein CASSHPPGIANQPQHF.

The chain carries TRBV6-4 and TRBJ1-1; 8 bases align to TRBD1. The length of the CDR3 is 14 residues. V lost 6 bases and J lost 7; bases outside the gene matches: 10. Germline CDR1 and CDR2: MRHNA and SNTAGT. CDR3 protein: CASSLDREGSEAFF. The CDR3 coding sequence is TGTGCCAGCAGCCTGGACAGGGAGGGCAGTGAAGCTTTCTTT.

V and J are TRBV15 and TRBJ1-1, with 8 bases that match TRBD1. CDR1 LNHNV and CDR2 YYDKDF come from the germline V gene (reference sequence). The CDR3 spans 17 residues. V was clipped by 1 base and J by 0 bases; unmatched bases: 7. The CDR3 DNA is TGTGCCACCAGCAGAGTATACGGACAGGGCTTGAACACTGAAGCTTTCTTT. This translates into CATSRVYGQGLNTEAFF.

The V call is TRBV30, the J call TRBJ2-2, with 8 bases that match TRBD1. Germline lookup yields CDR1 GTSNPN and CDR2 SVGIG (reference sequence). V lost 3 bases to trimming and J lost 4 bases; unmatched junction nucleotides: 7. This CDR3 comprises 15 residues. Written as DNA, the CDR3 is TGTGCCTGGAGCGCTGACAGGGGTCGCACCGGGGAGCTGTTTTTT. Protein sequence: CAWSADRGRTGELFF. Complete variable domain (other parts from reference TRBV30 and TRBJ2-2): SQTIHQWPATLVQPVGSPLSLECTVEGTSNPNLYWYRQAAGRGLQLLFYSVGIGQISSEVPQNLSASRPQDRQFILSSKKLLLSDSGFYLCAWSADRGRTGELFFGEGSRLTVL.

The gene calls are TRBV30 and TRBJ2-7; TRBD2 is a possible D gene (5 bases). With 1 base removed from V and 7 bases from J, the gap between germline ends came to 14 bases. CDR3 size: 13 residues. Germline loops: CDR1 GTSNPN, CDR2 SVGIG (reference sequence). The CDR3 DNA reads as TGTGCCTGGAGTGGAGGGCTCCCCCCTGAGCAGTACTTC. This translates into CAWSGGLPPEQYF.

The rearrangement links TRBV9 to TRBJ2-3; 8 positions match TRBD2. CDR3 length equals 14 residues. Trimming cost V 7 bases and J 4 bases; bases outside gene matches: 8. Germline assignment: CDR1 SGDLS and CDR2 YYNGEE. In DNA, the CDR3 is TGTGCCAGCGGCCAGCGGGAGCAAGCAGATACGCAGTATTTT. This encodes CASGQREQADTQYF.

The genes are TRBV9 and TRBJ1-1, with no clear D. CDR1 is SGDLS and CDR2 is YYNGEE in the germline V gene. This CDR3 has 15 residues. V was pared by 3 bases and J by 2 bases, with 14 bases between. For the CDR3, the DNA is TGTGCCAGCAGCGATGATAGATCGGGTAACACTGAAGCTTTCTTT. Protein: CASSDDRSGNTEAFF.

As DNA, the CDR3 is TGTGCCAGTAGCACTTCCGGGACAGGGAATGAAAAACTGTTTTTT. Translation: CASSTSGTGNEKLFF. The chain recombines TRBV19 with TRBJ1-4, with 9 nucleotides matching TRBD1. The V segment lost 6 bases and the J segment 5 bases; nucleotides outside the gene matches: 7. This CDR3 contains 15 residues. Per germline, CDR1 LNHDA and CDR2 SQIVND (reference sequence).

This sequence joins TRBV19 and TRBJ2-7; D perhaps matches TRBD1 (5 bases). The V gene lost 3 bases and the J gene lost 2 bases, with 11 bases spanning the gap. This CDR3 comprises 14 residues. CDR1 LNHDA and CDR2 SQIVND come from the germline V gene (reference sequence). CDR3 DNA: TGTGCCAGTAGTATGACAGCCAGTACCTACGAGCAGTACTTC. As protein: CASSMTASTYEQYF.

This chain joins TRBV11-2 and TRBJ2-5; no clear D. Per the germline V gene, CDR1 is SGHAT and CDR2 is FQNNGV. Trimming removed 0 bases at V and 2 bases at J, with 7 bases between. This CDR3 has 14 residues. The CDR3 loop reads CASSLDPSQETQYF. The CDR3, as DNA: TGTGCCAGCAGCTTAGATCCCTCTCAAGAGACCCAGTACTTC. Supplemented by reference TRBV11-2 and TRBJ2-5, the full variable domain reads EAGVAQSPRYKIIEKRQSVAFWCNPISGHATLYWYQQILGQGPKLLIQFQNNGVVDDSQLPKDRFSAERLKGVDSTLKIQPAKLEDSAVYLCASSLDPSQETQYFGPGTRLLVL.

The CDR3 loop reads CASRRSGSGANVLTF. Written as DNA, the CDR3 is TGTGCCAGCAGACGCTCAGGGTCTGGGGCCAACGTCCTGACTTTC. The gene calls are TRBV27 and TRBJ2-6; D possibly corresponds to TRBD1 (5 bases). The CDR3 runs 15 residues. From germline, CDR1 is MNHEY and CDR2 SMNVEV (reference sequence). Trimming shortened V by 6 bases and J by 1 base, and 10 bases separated the two germline ends.

The rearrangement links TRBV4-2 to TRBJ2-5, with 7 bases fitting TRBD2. V lost 4 bases to trimming and J lost 4 bases; unmatched junction nucleotides: 9. Looked up from germline, CDR1 is LGHNA and CDR2 is YNFKEQ. The CDR3 runs to 15 residues. The CDR3 DNA follows: TGTGCCAGCAGCCGGTCGGTGCGGGAGTTAGAGACCCAGTACTTC. This codes for CASSRSVRELETQYF.

V gene TRBV6-4 combines with J gene TRBJ2-3; TRBD1 aligns across 8 bases. Losses at the gene ends were 4 bases for V and 2 bases for J; bases not matched to a gene: 5. Germline V gene sequence: CDR1 MRHNA, CDR2 SNTAGT. This CDR3 is 15 amino acids long. CDR3 in amino acids: CASSAGQGDTDTQYF. DNA of the CDR3: TGTGCCAGCAGTGCCGGACAGGGTGACACAGATACGCAGTATTTT.

The chain combines TRBV4-2 with TRBJ2-6; 7 bases fit TRBD1. Germline V gene lookup returns CDR1 LGHNA and CDR2 YNFKEQ. This CDR3 spans 21 amino acids. V was clipped by 4 bases and J by 0 bases; unmatched bases: 18. The CDR3: CASSPQIFPGQLGSGANVLTF. The DNA of the CDR3 is TGTGCCAGCAGCCCCCAAATCTTTCCGGGACAGCTTGGCTCTGGGGCCAACGTCCTGACTTTC.

This clone was detected only a few times. The chain is built from TRBV28 and TRBJ1-3; 9 bases agree with TRBD1. Germline values: CDR1 MDHEN, CDR2 SYDVKM. Trimming at V came to 2 bases and at J to 1 base, leaving 12 bases not matched to a gene. The CDR3 covers 19 residues. The CDR3 nucleotides are TGTGCCAGCAGTTTAGCCACAGGGGGCTTCGAACCTTCTGGAAACACCATATATTTT. This codes for CASSLATGGFEPSGNTIYF.

The chain links TRBV9 to TRBJ1-1; a weak D match, TRBD1 (5 bases). The CDR3 is made up of 14 amino acids. Germline assignment: CDR1 SGDLS and CDR2 YYNGEE. The V end lost 0 bases, the J end lost 1 base, and 7 bases lay between the germline ends. CDR3 protein: CASSVGGRNTEAFF. In nucleotides, the CDR3 is TGTGCCAGCAGCGTAGGGGGCAGGAACACTGAAGCTTTCTTT.